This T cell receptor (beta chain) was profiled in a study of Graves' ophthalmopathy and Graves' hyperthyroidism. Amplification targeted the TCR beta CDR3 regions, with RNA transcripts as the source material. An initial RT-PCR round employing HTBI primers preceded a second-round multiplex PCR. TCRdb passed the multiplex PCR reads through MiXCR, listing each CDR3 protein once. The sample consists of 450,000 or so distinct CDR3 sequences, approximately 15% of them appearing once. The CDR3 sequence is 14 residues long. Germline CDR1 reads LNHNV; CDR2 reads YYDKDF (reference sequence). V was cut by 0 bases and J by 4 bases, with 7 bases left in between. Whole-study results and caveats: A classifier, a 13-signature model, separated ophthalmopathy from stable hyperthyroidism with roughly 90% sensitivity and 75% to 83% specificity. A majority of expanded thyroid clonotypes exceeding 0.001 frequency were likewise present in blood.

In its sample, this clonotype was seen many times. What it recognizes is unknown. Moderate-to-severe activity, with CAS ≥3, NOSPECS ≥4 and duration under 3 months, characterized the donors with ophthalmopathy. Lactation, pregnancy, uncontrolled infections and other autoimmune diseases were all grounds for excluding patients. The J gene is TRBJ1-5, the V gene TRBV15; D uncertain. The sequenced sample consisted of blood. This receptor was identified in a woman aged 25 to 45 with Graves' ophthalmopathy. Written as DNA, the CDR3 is TGTGCCACCAGCAGAGATCGCATAAATCAGCCCCAGCATTTT. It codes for CATSRDRINQPQHF.